The rows below give T cell receptor beta chains drawn from one sample of a study of cytomegalovirus exposure and HLA in healthy donors. Data came from immunoSEQ multiplex PCR; TCRdb stores just in-frame clones and leaves some out. This listing includes approximately 120,000 clones. The specimen was PBMCs. Receptor source: a man aged 30-40 years in good health and CMV-seronegative. Both conserved end residues are part of each CDR3. Fields, in order: V gene, D gene, J gene, CDR3 DNA, CDR3 protein. D genes are given only for firm matches.

V: TRBV19; D: -; J: TRBJ1-1; DNA: TGTGCCAGTAGCCCTTGGTCGGACACTGAAGCTTTCTTT; CDR3: CASSPWSDTEAFF
V: TRBV30; D: TRBD1; J: TRBJ2-7; DNA: TGTGCCTGGAGTGGGGACAGGCGCTACGAGCAGTACTTC; CDR3: CAWSGDRRYEQYF
V: TRBV4-2; D: TRBD2; J: TRBJ2-1; DNA: TGTGCCAGCAGCCAATTTCGAACTAGCGGGAGGACCAACAATGAGCAGTTCTTC; CDR3: CASSQFRTSGRTNNEQFF
V: TRBV7-9; D: -; J: TRBJ2-7; DNA: TGTGCCAGCAGCTTAAACTCCCCCTACGAGCAGTACTTC; CDR3: CASSLNSPYEQYF
V: TRBV4-1; D: TRBD2; J: TRBJ2-3; DNA: TGCGCCAGCAGCCAAGAGCTAACTAGCGGGGGACCAGATACGCAGTATTTT; CDR3: CASSQELTSGGPDTQYF
V: TRBV19; D: -; J: TRBJ1-2; DNA: TGTGCCAGTAGTATAGATAGGGGATCCGTTGGCTACACCTTC; CDR3: CASSIDRGSVGYTF
V: TRBV6-5; D: -; J: TRBJ2-7; DNA: TGTGCCAGCAGCCAGGGTTTCTACGAGCAGTACTTC; CDR3: CASSQGFYEQYF
V: TRBV11-3; D: -; J: TRBJ2-7; DNA: TGTGCCAGCAGCCTTACCCTAGGCGAGCAGTACTTC; CDR3: CASSLTLGEQYF
V: TRBV5-6; D: -; J: TRBJ1-2; DNA: TGTGCCAGCAGCCCTAAGACAGACTATGGCTACACCTTC; CDR3: CASSPKTDYGYTF
V: TRBV29-1; D: -; J: TRBJ1-4; DNA: TGCAGCGTACTGGGCGGGGGTAATGAAAAACTGTTTTTT; CDR3: CSVLGGGNEKLFF
V: TRBV7-8; D: TRBD2; J: TRBJ2-2; DNA: TGTGCCAGCAGCTTAGCGCCGCTTAGCGGGAGTATGTCCACCGGGGAGCTGTTTTTT; CDR3: CASSLAPLSGSMSTGELFF
V: TRBV6-5; D: -; J: TRBJ1-2; DNA: TGTGCCAGCAGTTACGGAGTTAACTATGGCTACACCTTC; CDR3: CASSYGVNYGYTF
V: TRBV9; D: -; J: TRBJ2-1; DNA: TGTGCCAGCAGCGCGGGTTCAATAGAGGATGAGCAGTTCTTC; CDR3: CASSAGSIEDEQFF
V: TRBV19; D: -; J: TRBJ1-3; DNA: TGTGCCAGTGACCAGGGTTTGCCTGGAAACACCATATATTTT; CDR3: CASDQGLPGNTIYF
V: TRBV28; D: TRBD1; J: TRBJ1-2; DNA: TGTGCCAGCAGTTTAAACCTGGGACAGACCGTCGGCTACACCTTC; CDR3: CASSLNLGQTVGYTF
V: TRBV9; D: -; J: TRBJ1-1; DNA: TGTGCCAGCAGCTCGGGGGGCAGATTGAACACTGAAGCTTTCTTT; CDR3: CASSSGGRLNTEAFF
V: TRBV7-9; D: -; J: TRBJ1-1; DNA: TGTGCCAGCAGCGCGGGGGGACCGGCCCAGAACACTGAAGCTTTCTTT; CDR3: CASSAGGPAQNTEAFF
V: TRBV29-1; D: TRBD2; J: TRBJ2-2; DNA: TGCAGCGTCATGGATCGGGAGGCCACCGGGGAGCTGTTTTTT; CDR3: CSVMDREATGELFF
V: TRBV28; D: -; J: TRBJ1-1; DNA: TGTGCCAGCAGTTTACGGGACACTGAAGCTTTCTTT; CDR3: CASSLRDTEAFF
V: TRBV9; D: TRBD2; J: TRBJ2-7; DNA: TGTGCCAGCAGCGAGGAGCCGGGACTAGCGGGAGGGCCCGGGTACGAGCAGTACTTC; CDR3: CASSEEPGLAGGPGYEQYF
V: TRBV10-3; D: TRBD1; J: TRBJ1-3; DNA: TGTGCCATCAGGGGGACAGGGGGTGTCTCTGGAAACACCATATATTTT; CDR3: CAIRGTGGVSGNTIYF
V: TRBV10-1; D: -; J: TRBJ1-6; DNA: TGCGCCAGCAGCCTCGGGGGGGACGGATCACCCCTCCACTTT; CDR3: CASSLGGDGSPLHF
V: TRBV11-1; D: TRBD1; J: TRBJ2-7; DNA: TGTGCCAGCAGCTTAGTTAAGGGGGCGCAAGGCGAGCAGTACTTC; CDR3: CASSLVKGAQGEQYF
V: TRBV19; D: TRBD1; J: TRBJ1-2; DNA: TGTGCCAGTAGTTTCGACAGGGCCGAAGCAGAGGGCTACACCTTC; CDR3: CASSFDRAEAEGYTF
V: TRBV2; D: -; J: TRBJ2-5; DNA: TGTGCCAGCAGTGTTAACGGGGAAGAGACCCAGTACTTC; CDR3: CASSVNGEETQYF
V: TRBV2; D: TRBD2; J: TRBJ2-3; DNA: TGTGCCAGCAGACTAGCGGGACGGTCAGATACGCAGTATTTT; CDR3: CASRLAGRSDTQYF
V: TRBV9; D: TRBD2; J: TRBJ2-7; DNA: TGTGCCAGCAGCGTCTCTAGCGGGGTGGGAAGCTCCTACGAGCAGTACTTC; CDR3: CASSVSSGVGSSYEQYF
V: TRBV4-2; D: TRBD2; J: TRBJ2-7; DNA: TGTGCCAGCAGCCAAGCAAGGGAGGGCTACTACGAGCAGTACTTC; CDR3: CASSQAREGYYEQYF
V: TRBV18; D: -; J: TRBJ2-6; DNA: TGTGCCAGCTCACTATTACAGGGCTCTGGGGCCAACGTCCTGACTTTC; CDR3: CASSLLQGSGANVLTF
V: TRBV9; D: -; J: TRBJ2-5; DNA: TGTGCCAGCAGCGTAGGCCCACAGGGACTATCTCAAGAGACCCAGTACTTC; CDR3: CASSVGPQGLSQETQYF
V: TRBV5-4; D: TRBD1; J: TRBJ2-7; DNA: TGTGCCAGCAGTACCCGGACAGGGTCCTACGAGCAGTACTTC; CDR3: CASSTRTGSYEQYF
V: TRBV29-1; D: TRBD2; J: TRBJ2-7; DNA: TGCAGCGTTGAAACGGGGGGAGACGAGCAGTACTTC; CDR3: CSVETGGDEQYF
V: TRBV19; D: TRBD1; J: TRBJ1-5; DNA: TGTGCCAGTACCCCAGTCACAGGGGGCAATCAGCCCCAGCATTTT; CDR3: CASTPVTGGNQPQHF
V: TRBV5-6; D: -; J: TRBJ1-4; DNA: TGTGCCAGCAGCTTGGTAGCAGGGTTGACTGAAAAACTGTTTTTT; CDR3: CASSLVAGLTEKLFF
V: TRBV11-2; D: TRBD1; J: TRBJ2-3; DNA: TGTGCCAGCAGCTTTACAGGGGTACCGAGGCCAGATACGCAGTATTTT; CDR3: CASSFTGVPRPDTQYF
V: TRBV7-9; D: -; J: TRBJ2-5; DNA: TGTGCCAGCAGCTCCTCTTGGGGCCCCAAGGGCGAGACCCAGTACTTC; CDR3: CASSSSWGPKGETQYF
V: TRBV7-9; D: -; J: TRBJ2-3; DNA: TGTGCCAGCAGCTTTTGGCGGGGTAGCACAGATACGCAGTATTTT; CDR3: CASSFWRGSTDTQYF
V: TRBV4-1; D: -; J: TRBJ1-2; DNA: TGCGCCAGCAGCCAAGCCGTTTACAGGAGTAACTATGGCTACACCTTC; CDR3: CASSQAVYRSNYGYTF
V: TRBV30; D: -; J: TRBJ1-2; DNA: TGTGCCTACTCTAGCGGGGAAAACTATGGCTACACCTTC; CDR3: CAYSSGENYGYTF
V: TRBV30; D: TRBD1; J: TRBJ2-5; DNA: TGTGCCTGGAGCGAAGGCAACAGGGGAGCCCAAGAGACCCAGTACTTC; CDR3: CAWSEGNRGAQETQYF